This T cell receptor beta chain came from a study of cytomegalovirus exposure and HLA in healthy donors. Some clones are missing from TCRdb's copy, which holds only in-frame ones; the method was immunoSEQ multiplex PCR. This table holds 55,000 to 65,000 clones, under 95% found once. Sequenced input: PBMCs. The TCR originated in a young man in good health and CMV-seronegative.

For the CDR3, the DNA is TGTGCCAGCAGCTTGCTACTAGCGGGAGTGGTAGATACGCAGTATTTT. It is translated as CASSLLLAGVVDTQYF. This rearrangement joins TRBV7-9 to TRBJ2-3; TRBD2 agrees at 11 bases. The CDR3 consists of 16 residues. With V trimmed by 3 bases and J by 5 bases, 7 bases remained unmatched. Per germline, CDR1 SEHNR and CDR2 FQNEAQ (reference sequence).